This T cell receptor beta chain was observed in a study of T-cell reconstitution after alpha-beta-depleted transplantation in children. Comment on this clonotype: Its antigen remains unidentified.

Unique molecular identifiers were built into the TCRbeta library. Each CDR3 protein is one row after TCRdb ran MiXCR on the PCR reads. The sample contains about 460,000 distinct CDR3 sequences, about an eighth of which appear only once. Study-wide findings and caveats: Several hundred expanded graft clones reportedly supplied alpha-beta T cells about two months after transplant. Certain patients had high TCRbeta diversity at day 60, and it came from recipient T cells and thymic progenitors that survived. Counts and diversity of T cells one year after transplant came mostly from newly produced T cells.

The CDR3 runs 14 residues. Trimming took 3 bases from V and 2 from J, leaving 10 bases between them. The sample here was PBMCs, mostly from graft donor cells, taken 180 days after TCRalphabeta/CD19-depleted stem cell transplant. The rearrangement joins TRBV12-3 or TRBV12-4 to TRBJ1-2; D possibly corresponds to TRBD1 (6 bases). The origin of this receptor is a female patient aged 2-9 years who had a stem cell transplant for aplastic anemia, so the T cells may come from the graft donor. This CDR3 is CASSFQGPNYGYTF. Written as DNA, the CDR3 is TGTGCCAGCAGTTTCCAGGGGCCCAACTATGGCTACACCTTC.